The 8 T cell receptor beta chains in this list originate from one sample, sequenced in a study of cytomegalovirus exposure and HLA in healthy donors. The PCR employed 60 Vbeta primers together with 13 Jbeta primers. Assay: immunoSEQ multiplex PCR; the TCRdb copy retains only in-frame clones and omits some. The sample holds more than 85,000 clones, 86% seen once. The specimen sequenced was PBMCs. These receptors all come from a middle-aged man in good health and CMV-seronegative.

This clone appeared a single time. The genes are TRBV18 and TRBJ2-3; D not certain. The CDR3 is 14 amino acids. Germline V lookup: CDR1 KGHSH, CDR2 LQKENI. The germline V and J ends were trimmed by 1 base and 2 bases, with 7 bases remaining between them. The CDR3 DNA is TGTGCCAGCTCACCACTCCCTAACACAGATACGCAGTATTTT. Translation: CASSPLPNTDTQYF.

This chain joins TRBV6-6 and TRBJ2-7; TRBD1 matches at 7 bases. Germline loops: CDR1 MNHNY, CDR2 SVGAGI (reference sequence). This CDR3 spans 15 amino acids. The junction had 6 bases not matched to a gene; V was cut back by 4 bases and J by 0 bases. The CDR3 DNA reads TGTGCCAGCAGTTCCCCGGGACAGAACTCCTACGAGCAGTACTTC. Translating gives CASSSPGQNSYEQYF.

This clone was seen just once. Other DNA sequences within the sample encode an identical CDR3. The CDR3 region has the DNA TGTGCCAGCAGCTTGTTGGGCGGGGACGGCTACACCTTC. This gives the protein CASSLLGGDGYTF. This chain joins TRBV7-9 and TRBJ1-2; D perhaps matches TRBD1 (5 bases). Trimming shortened V by 3 bases and J by 8 bases, and 13 bases separated the two germline ends. The CDR3 runs to 13 residues. Germline CDR1 reads SEHNR; CDR2 reads FQNEAQ (reference sequence).

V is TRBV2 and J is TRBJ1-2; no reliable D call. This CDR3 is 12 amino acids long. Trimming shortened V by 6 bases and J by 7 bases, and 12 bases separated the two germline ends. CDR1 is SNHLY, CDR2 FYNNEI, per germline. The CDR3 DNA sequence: TGTGCCAGCAGCGGACTAGAACGTGGCTACACCTTC. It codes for CASSGLERGYTF.

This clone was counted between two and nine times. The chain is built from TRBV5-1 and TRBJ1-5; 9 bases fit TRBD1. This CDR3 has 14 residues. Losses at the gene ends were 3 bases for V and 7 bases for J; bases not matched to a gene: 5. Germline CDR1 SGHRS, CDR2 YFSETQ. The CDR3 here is CASSWGQGGQPQHF. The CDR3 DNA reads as TGCGCCAGCAGCTGGGGACAGGGAGGACAGCCCCAGCATTTT.

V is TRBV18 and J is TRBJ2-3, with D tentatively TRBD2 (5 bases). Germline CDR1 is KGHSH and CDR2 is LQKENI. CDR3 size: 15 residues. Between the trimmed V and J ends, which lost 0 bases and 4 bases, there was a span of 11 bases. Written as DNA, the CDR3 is TGTGCCAGCTCACCACCGGTCGGGAACGCAGATACGCAGTATTTT. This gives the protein CASSPPVGNADTQYF.

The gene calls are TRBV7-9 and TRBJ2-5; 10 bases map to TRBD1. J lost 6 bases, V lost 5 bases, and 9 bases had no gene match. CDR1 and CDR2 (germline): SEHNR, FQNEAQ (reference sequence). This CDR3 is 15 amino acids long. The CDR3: CASSPTGQGEKTQYF. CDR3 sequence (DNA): TGTGCCAGCAGCCCTACCGGACAGGGGGAAAAGACCCAGTACTTC.

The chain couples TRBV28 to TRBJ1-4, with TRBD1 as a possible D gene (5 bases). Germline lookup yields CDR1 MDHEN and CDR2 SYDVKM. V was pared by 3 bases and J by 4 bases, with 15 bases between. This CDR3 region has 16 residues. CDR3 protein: CASSLGERDFNEKLFF. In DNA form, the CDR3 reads TGTGCCAGCAGTTTGGGCGAGAGGGACTTTAATGAAAAACTGTTTTTT.